These 32 T cell receptor beta chains originate from one sample sequenced in a study of a mutant IDH1 vaccine in newly diagnosed glioma (dated by TCRdb to 2020 to 2022). What these receptors recognize is not known. The time point label, as the study defines it: week 35, safety follow-up. Every vaccine dose consisted of 300 ug of a 20-mer mutant IDH1 peptide in Montanide, administered subcutaneously together with topical imiquimod. Receptor libraries were prepared by the immunoSEQ multiplex PCR assay. The clones in this table, taken by TCRdb from immuneACCESS, are in-frame only. Not every clone is retained; where verified, under half of the shortfall comes from an unresolved V gene, and the cause of the rest is unknown. A total of around 70,000 clones appear in this sample, around 86% of them only once. The biggest ten clones account for about 2% of the sample. Sequencing used PBMCs, obtained from a glioma patient whose treatment included an IDH1 peptide vaccine. The receptors here all came from a man under 40 with glioma.

This chain connects TRBV19 to TRBJ2-5; no clear D. V lost 3 bases to trimming and J lost 5 bases, with 16 bases between them. Germline V lookup: CDR1 LNHDA, CDR2 SQIVND (reference sequence). This CDR3 has 15 residues. The CDR3 loop is CASSIPIGGRETQYF. The DNA of the CDR3 is TGTGCCAGTAGTATCCCTATAGGCGGACGGGAGACCCAGTACTTC.

The chain couples TRBV28 to TRBJ1-5, with unresolved D. Germline CDR1 is MDHEN and CDR2 is SYDVKM. This CDR3 is built from 15 residues. Trimming removed 1 base from V and 3 bases from J, with 10 bases in between. CDR3 sequence (DNA): TGTGCCAGCAGTTTATTGGCAGGCCTCAATCAGCCCCAGCATTTT. It specifies CASSLLAGLNQPQHF.

The chain carries TRBV6-5 and TRBJ2-2, with D perhaps TRBD2 (6 bases). This CDR3 is built from 15 residues. Germline-derived CDR1 and CDR2 are MNHEY and SVGAGI. With 2 bases removed from V and 5 bases from J, the gap between germline ends came to 12 bases. The CDR3 region has the DNA TGTGCCAGCAGTTACGGGGGAGGTAGTACCGGGGAGCTGTTTTTT. This encodes CASSYGGGSTGELFF.

J is TRBJ2-1 and V is TRBV27, with TRBD2 matching over 16 bases. Trimming took 0 bases from V and 7 from J; bases not matched to a gene: 24. The CDR3 sequence is 24 residues long. In germline, CDR1 is MNHEY, CDR2 SMNVEV (reference sequence). The CDR3, as DNA: TGTGCCAGCAGTTTATCCGGCCCCATATTCTACGGGACTAGCGGGAGGGCCGGAGTGAATGAGCAGTTCTTC. It translates to CASSLSGPIFYGTSGRAGVNEQFF.

The gene calls are TRBV11-2 and TRBJ1-3, with 10 nucleotides matching TRBD1. CDR3 length: 17 residues. Trimming cost V 5 bases and J 5 bases; bases outside gene matches: 12. Germline CDR1 and CDR2: SGHAT and FQNNGV. CDR3 sequence: CASSVRQGAGERNTIYF. The DNA of the CDR3 is TGTGCCAGCAGCGTTAGACAGGGGGCGGGTGAAAGAAACACCATATATTTT.

The chain links TRBV7-2 to TRBJ1-1, with TRBD1 identical over 7 bases. The J segment lost 0 bases and the V segment lost 3 bases, leaving 7 bases of the junction unmatched. The germline gives CDR1 SGHTA, CDR2 FQGNSA. The CDR3 runs 16 residues. The CDR3 DNA reads as TGTGCCAGCAGCTTCACCCCGGGACAGTTGAACACTGAAGCTTTCTTT. It is translated as CASSFTPGQLNTEAFF.

The chain uses TRBV19 and TRBJ1-2; D might be TRBD1 (5 bases). Trimming took 7 bases from V and 5 from J, leaving 17 bases between them. Germline CDR1 LNHDA, CDR2 SQIVND (reference sequence). CDR3 size: 14 residues. CDR3 in DNA: TGTGCCAGTACAGGCGGGGGTGATCAGTATGGCTACACCTTC. This encodes CASTGGGDQYGYTF.

The V and J genes are TRBV19 and TRBJ2-5; D possibly uses TRBD1 or TRBD2 (6 bases each). V was cut by 6 bases and J by 2 bases, with 16 bases left in between. The CDR3 contains 15 residues. CDR1 and CDR2 (germline): LNHDA, SQIVND (reference sequence). CDR3 in DNA: TGTGCCAGTAGCCAGGGGACTTCGCGACAAGAGACCCAGTACTTC. This encodes CASSQGTSRQETQYF.

This rearrangement joins TRBV7-2 to TRBJ1-1; TRBD1 aligns across 8 bases. This CDR3 has 14 amino acids. V was clipped by 5 bases and J by 5 bases; unmatched bases: 7. Germline assignment: CDR1 SGHTA and CDR2 FQGNSA. The DNA of the CDR3 is TGTGCCAGCAGCCCACAGGGGGTGTATACTGAAGCTTTCTTT. Translating it yields CASSPQGVYTEAFF.

This chain joins TRBV12-5 and TRBJ1-1, with D perhaps TRBD1 (5 bases). Between the trimmed V and J ends, which lost 5 bases and 2 bases, there was a span of 9 bases. The germline CDR1 and CDR2 sequences are LGHNT and FRNRAP. The CDR3 has 13 residues. The CDR3 region has the DNA TGTGCTAGTGGTCCGCAGGGAAACACTGAAGCTTTCTTT. It encodes CASGPQGNTEAFF.

In this sample, this clone turned up once. V usage is TRBV7-8 and J usage is TRBJ2-7, with D perhaps matching TRBD1 or TRBD2 (5 bases each). With 5 bases removed from V and 8 bases from J, the gap between germline ends came to 19 bases. The CDR3 extends over 14 amino acids. Germline V gene lookup returns CDR1 SGHVS and CDR2 FQNEAQ. CDR3 residues: CASSLVGREIKQYF. CDR3 DNA: TGTGCCAGCAGCCTAGTGGGCAGGGAGATAAAGCAGTACTTC. Full variable domain (remainder filled in from reference TRBV7-8 and TRBJ2-7): GAGVSQSPRYKVAKRGQDVALRCDPISGHVSLFWYQQALGQGPEFLTYFQNEAQLDKSGLPSDRFFAERPEGSVSTLKIQRTQQEDSAVYLCASSLVGREIKQYFGPGTRLTVT.

The rearrangement joins TRBV4-1 to TRBJ2-7; 14 bases align to TRBD2. CDR1 is MGHRA, CDR2 YSYEKL, per germline. Trimming cost V 6 bases and J 2 bases; bases outside gene matches: 3. The CDR3 extends over 15 amino acids. The CDR3 region has the DNA TGCGCCAGCAGGAGACTAGCGGGGGGGCCCTACGAGCAGTACTTC. Translation gives CASRRLAGGPYEQYF.

This rearrangement joins TRBV6-6 to TRBJ2-7; D ambiguous. The CDR3 is 11 residues long. Trimming left V 6 bases short and J 3 bases short, with 6 bases between. Germline V gene lookup returns CDR1 MNHNY and CDR2 SVGAGI (reference sequence). This CDR3 is CASSLLYEQYF. The CDR3 coding sequence is TGTGCCAGCAGCCTACTCTACGAGCAGTACTTC.

Only one count was recorded for this clone. CDR3: CAWTPGSGLGNSPLHF. The DNA of the CDR3 is TGTGCCTGGACCCCGGGGTCGGGGCTTGGTAATTCACCCCTCCACTTT. V is TRBV30 and J is TRBJ1-6; D might be TRBD1 (5 bases). V was pared by 4 bases and J by 6 bases, with 19 bases between. CDR3 size: 16 residues. Germline values: CDR1 GTSNPN, CDR2 SVGIG (reference sequence).

This clone was picked up a small number of times. The chain couples TRBV30 to TRBJ1-5, with TRBD1 matching 9 bases. The CDR3 sequence is 17 residues long. Per germline, CDR1 GTSNPN and CDR2 SVGIG (reference sequence). V dropped 4 bases and J dropped 0; count of bases not matched to a gene: 10. CDR3: CAWTTGTGSYSNQPQHF. The CDR3, as DNA: TGTGCCTGGACTACCGGGACAGGGAGTTATAGCAATCAGCCCCAGCATTTT. Drawing the rest from reference TRBV30 and TRBJ1-5, the complete variable domain is SQTIHQWPATLVQPVGSPLSLECTVEGTSNPNLYWYRQAAGRGLQLLFYSVGIGQISSEVPQNLSASRPQDRQFILSSKKLLLSDSGFYLCAWTTGTGSYSNQPQHFGDGTRLSIL.

The chain has TRBV7-8 and TRBJ2-3; D is possibly TRBD1 or TRBD2 (5 bases each). The CDR3 extends over 13 amino acids. Trimming left V 5 bases short and J 11 bases short, with 17 bases between. Per the germline V gene, CDR1 is SGHVS and CDR2 is FQNEAQ. The CDR3 DNA is TGTGCCAGCAGCCCCCGGGGTGGGGGAATGCAGTATTTT. Residues: CASSPRGGGMQYF.

The rearrangement joins TRBV25-1 to TRBJ1-6; D is possibly TRBD1 (5 bases). Looked up from germline, CDR1 is MGHDK and CDR2 is SYGVNS. Trimming stripped 0 bases from V and 7 bases from J, with 10 bases between. The CDR3 is 15 amino acids. This CDR3 reads CASSEYTEGNSPLHF. The CDR3 nucleotides are TGTGCCAGCAGTGAATATACAGAGGGGAATTCACCCCTCCACTTT. The whole variable domain, filled in from reference TRBV25-1 and TRBJ1-6, reads EADIYQTPRYLVIGTGKKITLECSQTMGHDKMYWYQQDPGMELHLIHYSYGVNSTEKGDLSSESTVSRIRTEHFPLTLESARPSHTSQYLCASSEYTEGNSPLHFGNGTRLTVT.

This chain joins TRBV28 and TRBJ2-7, with 8 bases that match TRBD1. The CDR3 is 13 amino acids. After removal of 4 bases from V and 3 bases from J, the junction contained 2 bases not matched to a gene. Germline V gene data show CDR1 as MDHEN and CDR2 as SYDVKM. The chain's CDR3 is CASSSGQDYEQYF. The CDR3 DNA sequence: TGTGCCAGCAGTTCGGGACAGGACTACGAGCAGTACTTC.

Only one count was recorded for this clone. The chain combines TRBV27 with TRBJ2-3; tentatively, D is TRBD2 (5 bases). CDR1 MNHEY and CDR2 SMNVEV come from the germline V gene (reference sequence). CDR3 size: 15 residues. V was shortened by 1 base and J by 4 bases, with 12 bases between the two germline ends. The CDR3 reads CASSLWASTADTQYF. The CDR3 DNA sequence: TGTGCCAGCAGTTTATGGGCTAGCACTGCAGATACGCAGTATTTT.

The gene calls are TRBV5-1 and TRBJ1-2; 7 nucleotides agree with TRBD1. This CDR3 has 14 residues. The V gene's germline CDR1 is SGHRS and CDR2 YFSETQ. V was pared by 4 bases and J by 0 bases, with 3 bases of the junction left unmatched. Here the CDR3 reads CASSTGQTNYGYTF. For the CDR3, the DNA is TGCGCCAGCAGCACGGGACAGACTAACTATGGCTACACCTTC.

V and J are TRBV19 and TRBJ2-7; 8 positions match TRBD1. CDR3 length: 14 amino acids. The germline gives CDR1 LNHDA, CDR2 SQIVND (reference sequence). The ends lost 6 bases at V and 2 bases at J; junction bases unmatched: 6. The CDR3 reads CASSPGTGTYEQYF. CDR3 bases: TGTGCCAGTAGCCCCGGGACAGGAACCTACGAGCAGTACTTC.

The V and J genes are TRBV15 and TRBJ2-5, with 7 bases lining up with TRBD2. The germline V gene has CDR1 LNHNV and CDR2 YYDKDF (reference sequence). There are 15 residues in the CDR3. V shed 4 bases, J shed 7 bases, and the junction held 12 bases outside the gene matches. CDR3 protein: CATSIAGTTQGTQYF. The DNA for the CDR3 is TGTGCCACCAGCATTGCAGGGACTACTCAGGGGACCCAGTACTTC.

The chain recombines TRBV7-3 with TRBJ2-1; no reliable D call. The CDR3 has 17 residues. Trimming shortened V by 1 base and J by 4 bases, and 17 bases separated the two germline ends. Germline CDR1 and CDR2: SGHTA and FQGTGA. The CDR3 sequence: CASSLKGGPLFYNEQFF. The CDR3 DNA sequence: TGTGCCAGCAGCTTAAAGGGTGGTCCCCTCTTTTACAATGAGCAGTTCTTC.

The genes are TRBV28 and TRBJ1-2; D call uncertain. Germline CDR1 MDHEN, CDR2 SYDVKM. Trimming took 3 bases from V and 8 from J, leaving 7 bases between them. The CDR3 runs to 11 residues. The CDR3 region is CASSFFGGYTF. The DNA of the CDR3 is TGTGCCAGCAGTTTCTTTGGAGGCTACACCTTC.

The chain links TRBV9 to TRBJ2-3, with TRBD2 identical over 9 bases. This CDR3 spans 16 amino acids. Losses at the gene ends were 3 bases for V and 6 bases for J; bases not matched to a gene: 11. Per the germline V gene, CDR1 is SGDLS and CDR2 is YYNGEE. CDR3 region: CASSAPLAGRRDTQYF. CDR3 nucleotides: TGTGCCAGCAGCGCACCTCTAGCGGGGCGGAGGGATACGCAGTATTTT.

The gene calls are TRBV5-4 and TRBJ1-1, with 11 bases fitting TRBD1. V was pared by 4 bases and J by 1 base, with 3 bases of the junction left unmatched. Germline lookup yields CDR1 SGHNT and CDR2 YYREEE (reference sequence). The CDR3 is 15 amino acids. In nucleotides, the CDR3 is TGTGCCAGCAGCCTCGGGACAGGGGGGAACACTGAAGCTTTCTTT. It is translated as CASSLGTGGNTEAFF.

V usage is TRBV6-1 and J usage is TRBJ2-5; D perhaps matches TRBD1 (6 bases). Trimming took off 6 bases at V and 1 base at J, with 9 bases between the two ends. Germline V lookup: CDR1 MNHNS, CDR2 SASEGT. The CDR3 is 13 amino acids. CDR3 in DNA: TGTGCCAGCAGATTCAGGGGCCAAGAGACCCAGTACTTC. This sequence encodes CASRFRGQETQYF.

The sample holds one count of this clone. The chain is built from TRBV4-3 and TRBJ2-7, with D hard to call. The CDR3 loop spans 13 amino acids. Germline lookup yields CDR1 LGHNA and CDR2 YSLEER. V lost 5 bases, J lost 3 bases, and 11 bases lay in between. CDR3 region: CASSISLHYEQYF. The CDR3 DNA sequence: TGCGCCAGCAGCATCTCCTTACACTACGAGCAGTACTTC.

This clone showed up just a few times. One end of the junction does not line up with germline, which may come from a read error. This chain joins TRBV28 and TRBJ2-4; 7 nucleotides match TRBD2. Germline lookup yields CDR1 MDHEN and CDR2 SYDVKM. The length of the CDR3 is 13 residues. CDR3 DNA sequence: TGTGCCAGCAGCAGCGGGGCCGCTCGCCGTCTCTTCTTC. Translation: CASSSGAARRLFF.

The V call is TRBV7-6, the J call TRBJ2-7, with TRBD2 identical over 8 bases. CDR3 length: 15 amino acids. The V gene end was trimmed by 3 bases and the J gene end by 3 bases; junction bases not matched to a gene: 7. Germline loops: CDR1 SGHVS, CDR2 FNYEAQ. The CDR3 is CASSFGGAGGYEQYF. The CDR3 bases are TGTGCCAGCAGCTTTGGAGGTGCGGGGGGCTACGAGCAGTACTTC. The variable domain in full, with the rest retrieved from reference TRBV7-6 and TRBJ2-7, is GAGVSQSPRYKVTKRGQDVALRCDPISGHVSLYWYRQALGQGPEFLTYFNYEAQQDKSGLPNDRFSAERPEGSISTLTIQRTEQRDSAMYRCASSFGGAGGYEQYFGPGTRLTVT.

The rearrangement uses TRBV7-2 and TRBJ1-5; the match to TRBD1 covers 8 bases. The CDR3 runs to 16 residues. From germline, CDR1 is SGHTA and CDR2 FQGNSA. V lost 3 bases, J lost 1 base, and 5 bases stayed unmatched. The chain's CDR3 is CASSFTGGRSNQPQHF. The CDR3 DNA reads as TGTGCCAGCAGCTTCACAGGGGGGAGAAGCAATCAGCCCCAGCATTTT.

The chain recombines TRBV7-2 with TRBJ2-3; 7 bases line up with TRBD1. The J segment lost 5 bases and the V segment lost 5 bases, leaving 10 bases of the junction unmatched. Germline CDR1 and CDR2: SGHTA and FQGNSA. CDR3 length: 15 residues. The CDR3 DNA reads as TGTGCCAGCAGCCGCTCGACAGGGTTAAGAGATACGCAGTATTTT. The encoded protein is CASSRSTGLRDTQYF.